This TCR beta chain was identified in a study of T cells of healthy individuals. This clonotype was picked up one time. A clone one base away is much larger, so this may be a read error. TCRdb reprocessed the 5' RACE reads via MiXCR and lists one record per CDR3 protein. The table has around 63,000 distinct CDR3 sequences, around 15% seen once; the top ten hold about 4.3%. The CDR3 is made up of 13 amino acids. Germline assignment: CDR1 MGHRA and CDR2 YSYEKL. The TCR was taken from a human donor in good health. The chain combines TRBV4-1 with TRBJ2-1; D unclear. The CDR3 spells CASSQDSYNERFF. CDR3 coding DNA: TGCGCCAGCAGCCAAGACTCCTACAATGAGCGGTTCTTC.